These 9 T cell receptor beta chains were all obtained from the same sample, sequenced in a study of T cell responses to AZD1222 COVID-19 vaccine. Some clones are missing from TCRdb's copy, which holds only in-frame ones; the method was immunoSEQ multiplex PCR. The sample contains more than 140,000 clones, approximately 88% of which appear only once. Specimen: peripheral blood, collected on day 0 of AZD1222 vaccination. The receptors stem from an adult in good health.

This clone was detected a few times. The rearrangement joins TRBV7-2 to TRBJ1-5; possibly TRBD1 for D (6 bases). The length of the CDR3 is 13 residues. Trimming took off 5 bases at V and 7 bases at J, with 12 bases between the two ends. From germline, CDR1 is SGHTA and CDR2 FQGNSA. The CDR3 protein is CASSTGQSQPQHF. The CDR3 bases are TGTGCCAGCAGCACCGGACAGAGCCAGCCCCAGCATTTT.

The chain joins TRBV2 to TRBJ2-3; TRBD2 agrees at 8 bases. The ends lost 7 bases at V and 2 bases at J; junction bases unmatched: 5. This CDR3 contains 14 residues. Germline loops: CDR1 SNHLY, CDR2 FYNNEI. CDR3 region: CASTTGGFTDTQYF. The CDR3, as DNA: TGTGCCAGCACGACGGGGGGGTTCACAGATACGCAGTATTTT.

The genes are TRBV6-2 or TRBV6-3 and TRBJ2-7; D possibly corresponds to TRBD1 (6 bases). The CDR3 is 15 residues long. CDR1 is MNHEY, CDR2 SVGEGT, per germline. V lost 0 bases and J lost 1, with 10 bases in between. The CDR3 loop is CASSYSSTGSYEQYF. CDR3 nucleotide sequence: TGTGCCAGCAGTTACTCCTCGACAGGATCCTACGAGCAGTACTTC.

This clone appeared once. This sequence joins TRBV2 and TRBJ1-4; D might be TRBD1 (6 bases). The germline CDR1 and CDR2 sequences are SNHLY and FYNNEI. This CDR3 is built from 14 residues. Trimming shortened V by 3 bases and J by 10 bases, and 15 bases separated the two germline ends. The CDR3 nucleotides read TGTGCCAGCAGTGACACAGGGCCTGAGAGAAAACTGTTTTTT. Translated, it gives CASSDTGPERKLFF.

J is TRBJ1-1 and V is TRBV27; D ambiguous. The germline CDR1 and CDR2 sequences are MNHEY and SMNVEV (reference sequence). The CDR3 totals 17 residues. Trimming removed 5 bases at V and 3 bases at J, with 22 bases between. The CDR3 DNA reads as TGTGCCAGCAGTCGCGGACTCCCCGCTAGTTTCTACACTGAAGCTTTCTTT. This gives the protein CASSRGLPASFYTEAFF.

This chain connects TRBV15 to TRBJ2-3; D possibly corresponds to TRBD2 (5 bases). CDR3 length equals 13 residues. Germline loops: CDR1 LNHNV, CDR2 YYDKDF (reference sequence). V was pared by 5 bases and J by 5 bases, with 11 bases between. CDR3 sequence: CATSPQRGDTQYF. For the CDR3, the DNA is TGTGCCACCAGCCCACAACGGGGAGATACGCAGTATTTT.

V is TRBV2 and J is TRBJ2-1; TRBD1 aligns across 12 bases. Losses at the gene ends were 10 bases for V and 1 base for J; bases not matched to a gene: 14. Germline V lookup: CDR1 SNHLY, CDR2 FYNNEI. This CDR3 is 18 amino acids long. CDR3 loop: CANPGTGGAGRSYNEQFF. The CDR3 DNA reads as TGTGCCAACCCCGGGACAGGGGGCGCGGGGAGGTCCTACAATGAGCAGTTCTTC.

This clone is a singleton in its sample. The rearrangement uses TRBV6-2 or TRBV6-3 and TRBJ1-2, with a weak D call TRBD1 (6 bases). V lost 2 bases, J lost 8 bases, and 18 bases lay in between. Germline values: CDR1 MNHEY, CDR2 SVGEGT. CDR3 length: 15 residues. Here the CDR3 DNA reads TGTGCCAGCAGTTACACGGACAGTTCGTTGCGGGGCTACACCTTC. This codes for CASSYTDSSLRGYTF.

There are a few counts of this clone. The chain has TRBV19 and TRBJ2-1; no clear D. V was trimmed by 5 bases and J by 4 bases, leaving 21 bases between them. The CDR3 consists of 17 residues. The V gene's germline CDR1 is LNHDA and CDR2 SQIVND (reference sequence). CDR3 loop: CASSALPRVPLYNEQFF. In DNA, the CDR3 is TGTGCCAGTAGTGCCCTACCGAGAGTACCCCTTTACAATGAGCAGTTCTTC.